This passage covers 21 T cell receptor beta chains from one sample sequenced in a study of beta chain features in type 1 diabetes. Sequenced material consisted of expressed TCRB transcripts (all of the isolated RNA was reverse transcribed). Using immunoSEQ multiplex PCR, the repertoire was profiled, and TCRdb retains in-frame clones only, with some absent. The profile covers 300,000 to 400,000 clones, with over 10% appearing a single time and about 0.018% taken by the ten largest. The sample was naive CD4+ T cells from blood. The receptors derive from a young man in good health.

The rearrangement links TRBV5-1 to TRBJ2-3, with 10 bases that match TRBD2. Germline lookup yields CDR1 SGHRS and CDR2 YFSETQ. Trimming cost V 3 bases and J 1 base; bases outside gene matches: 5. This CDR3 is 16 amino acids long. The CDR3 reads CASSSPGTSGTDTQYF. The CDR3 bases are TGCGCCAGCAGCTCTCCCGGGACTAGCGGCACAGATACGCAGTATTTT.

This chain connects TRBV6-5 to TRBJ1-5; no clear D gene. The germline CDR1 and CDR2 sequences are MNHEY and SVGAGI. Trimming removed 2 bases at V and 5 bases at J, with 7 bases between. This CDR3 region has 13 residues. CDR3 bases: TGTGCCAGCAGTTACAACCCGGATCAGCCCCAGCATTTT. Translated: CASSYNPDQPQHF.

The J gene is TRBJ2-2, the V gene TRBV9, with 7 bases lining up with TRBD1. The trim removed 3 bases at V and 2 bases at J, leaving 4 bases unmatched. Germline CDR1 reads SGDLS; CDR2 reads YYNGEE. This CDR3 has 15 amino acids. CDR3 sequence: CASSGGTANTGELFF. The CDR3, as DNA: TGTGCCAGCAGCGGGGGGACAGCAAACACCGGGGAGCTGTTTTTT.

The table lists this clone with a few counts. The J gene is TRBJ2-5, the V gene TRBV15, with D possibly being TRBD1 (6 bases). There are 13 residues in the CDR3. Germline CDR1 and CDR2: LNHNV and YYDKDF (reference sequence). Trimming took off 4 bases at V and 5 bases at J, with 11 bases between the two ends. The CDR3 region has the DNA TGTGCCACCAGCACCCCAGGGGTGGAGACCCAGTACTTC. It translates to CATSTPGVETQYF. The complete variable domain, with remaining parts taken from reference TRBV15 and TRBJ2-5, reads DAMVIQNPRYQVTQFGKPVTLSCSQTLNHNVMYWYQQKSSQAPKLLFHYYDKDFNNEADTPDNFQSRRPNTSFCFLDIRSPGLGDTAMYLCATSTPGVETQYFGPGTRLLVL.

This clone was counted between two and nine times. This sequence joins TRBV12-5 and TRBJ2-1; 10 bases match TRBD1. The V gene end was trimmed by 4 bases and the J gene end by 6 bases; junction bases not matched to a gene: 12. The CDR3 loop spans 17 amino acids. Germline V CDR1 and CDR2: LGHNT, FRNRAP. DNA for the CDR3: TGTGCTAGTGGTTGGGGGAAGGGGACAGGGGCTAGCAATGAGCAGTTCTTC. Protein sequence: CASGWGKGTGASNEQFF.

The V and J genes are TRBV9 and TRBJ2-3; D may be TRBD2 (5 bases). Trimming left V 0 bases short and J 0 bases short, with 8 bases between. The germline CDR1 and CDR2 sequences are SGDLS and YYNGEE. CDR3 size: 15 residues. The CDR3 loop is CASSVAPGSTDTQYF. The CDR3 DNA reads TGTGCCAGCAGCGTAGCTCCGGGAAGCACAGATACGCAGTATTTT.

This clone was counted between two and nine times. The CDR3 DNA sequence: TGCGCCAGCAGCCAAGCAACAGGGGGAAGGTCCACAGATACGCAGTATTTT. The encoded protein is CASSQATGGRSTDTQYF. The V gene is TRBV4-1, the J gene TRBJ2-3, with 8 bases aligning to TRBD1. Trimming cost V 1 base and J 2 bases; bases outside gene matches: 8. The germline gives CDR1 MGHRA, CDR2 YSYEKL. This CDR3 is 17 amino acids long.

Only a few counts were recorded for this clone. This chain connects TRBV28 to TRBJ1-1; 7 nucleotides match TRBD1. V was clipped by 6 bases and J by 6 bases; unmatched bases: 10. This CDR3 comprises 14 residues. CDR1 and CDR2 from the germline V gene are MDHEN and SYDVKM. The CDR3 loop is CASRRTGANPEAFF. CDR3 bases: TGTGCCAGCAGACGTACAGGGGCGAATCCTGAAGCTTTCTTT.

This sequence joins TRBV27 and TRBJ2-1; 7 positions match TRBD2. Germline-derived CDR1 and CDR2 are MNHEY and SMNVEV (reference sequence). After removal of 2 bases from V and 13 bases from J, the junction contained 8 bases not matched to a gene. The CDR3 contains 13 residues. DNA of the CDR3: TGTGCCAGCAGTTTAGAATCCGGGACTACCCAGTTCTTC. It yields the protein CASSLESGTTQFF.

The CDR3, as DNA: TGTGCCAGCTCTCTCTCCGGAGCCAACTACGAGCAGTACTTC. Its protein product is CASSLSGANYEQYF. The chain combines TRBV27 with TRBJ2-7; no firm D call. V was cut by 8 bases and J by 3 bases, with 17 bases left in between. This CDR3 contains 14 residues. Germline V gene lookup returns CDR1 MNHEY and CDR2 SMNVEV (reference sequence).

This clone has a count of ten or more. The chain links TRBV28 to TRBJ2-3, with 13 bases matching TRBD2. Looked up from germline, CDR1 is MDHEN and CDR2 is SYDVKM. V lost 5 bases to trimming and J lost 4 bases; unmatched junction nucleotides: 6. CDR3 length: 16 residues. The CDR3 DNA is TGTGCCAGCAGTGCTCCGGGACTAGCGGGACCAGATACGCAGTATTTT. Protein sequence: CASSAPGLAGPDTQYF.

This clone occurred a few times. This chain links TRBV29-1 with TRBJ1-5, with a possible D match to TRBD1 (6 bases). CDR1 and CDR2 from the germline V gene are SQVTM and ANQGSEA. The CDR3 is made up of 13 amino acids. Trimming removed 7 bases at V and 5 bases at J, with 15 bases between. The CDR3 here is CSAVTGRDQPQHF. The CDR3 DNA reads TGCAGCGCCGTGACAGGACGGGATCAGCCCCAGCATTTT.

The rearrangement links TRBV5-4 to TRBJ2-5; the match to TRBD2 covers 9 bases. V shed 0 bases and J 2 bases; nucleotides not matched to a gene: 2. The CDR3 is made up of 15 amino acids. Germline values: CDR1 SGHNT, CDR2 YYREEE (reference sequence). CDR3 coding DNA: TGTGCCAGCAGCTTGGGGACTAGCGCACAAGAGACCCAGTACTTC. The encoded protein is CASSLGTSAQETQYF. Based on the CDR3 plus reference TRBV5-4 and TRBJ2-5, the full variable domain is ETGVTQSPTHLIKTRGQQVTLRCSSQSGHNTVSWYQQALGQGPQFIFQYYREEENGRGNFPPRFSGLQFPNYSSELNVNALELDDSALYLCASSLGTSAQETQYFGPGTRLLVL.

The chain employs TRBV14 and TRBJ2-3; the D is unclear. The CDR3 sequence is 13 residues long. The V and J ends lost 4 bases and 10 bases respectively, with 15 bases between them. Germline CDR1 reads SGHDN; CDR2 reads FVKESK. Here the CDR3 reads CASSRTTGSAQYF. CDR3 sequence (DNA): TGTGCCAGCAGCCGAACGACTGGTTCCGCGCAGTATTTT.

This clone was observed a few times. The chain recombines TRBV7-9 with TRBJ1-5; the D gene is possibly TRBD1 (5 bases). V was clipped by 2 bases and J by 11 bases, with 10 bases between them. Per germline, CDR1 SEHNR and CDR2 FQNEAQ (reference sequence). The CDR3 covers 12 residues. The CDR3 nucleotides read TGTGCCAGCAGCTTACCCGGGGGAGCCCAGCATTTT. Its translation is CASSLPGGAQHF.

This clone was detected only a few times. The V call is TRBV30, the J call TRBJ1-1; D not resolved. The CDR3 length is 13 residues. The germline V gene encodes CDR1 GTSNPN and CDR2 SVGIG (reference sequence). Trimming left V 3 bases short and J 4 bases short, with 12 bases between. The CDR3 DNA follows: TGTGCCTGGAGACCTTCGGGGAGCACTGAAGCTTTCTTT. It codes for CAWRPSGSTEAFF.

The gene calls are TRBV7-8 and TRBJ2-2; 7 bases map to TRBD2. V lost 5 bases and J lost 5; bases outside the gene matches: 8. The CDR3 totals 15 residues. Germline values: CDR1 SGHVS, CDR2 FQNEAQ. The CDR3 bases are TGTGCCAGCAGCAAGAGACTGGGGGGGACCGGGGAGCTGTTTTTT. Its translation: CASSKRLGGTGELFF.

This clone was observed a handful of times. The V call is TRBV7-9, the J call TRBJ2-3; a weak D match, TRBD2 (5 bases). The CDR3 spans 15 residues. V was clipped by 7 bases and J by 2 bases, with 16 bases between them. Germline V gene sequence: CDR1 SEHNR, CDR2 FQNEAQ (reference sequence). The CDR3 here is CASKIRSGYTDTQYF. The CDR3 DNA reads as TGTGCCAGCAAAATCCGAAGCGGTTACACAGATACGCAGTATTTT.

The V gene is TRBV7-2, the J gene TRBJ2-3, with D possibly matching TRBD2 (5 bases). Between the trimmed V and J ends, which lost 5 bases and 0 bases, there was a span of 18 bases. The V gene's germline CDR1 is SGHTA and CDR2 FQGNSA. This CDR3 spans 17 amino acids. CDR3 coding DNA: TGTGCCAGCAGCCAAGTTTTTGGGAGATCTAGCACAGATACGCAGTATTTT. This codes for CASSQVFGRSSTDTQYF.

This clone was observed a few times. The chain has TRBV19 and TRBJ2-1; D might be TRBD2 (6 bases). There are 14 residues in the CDR3. Germline V lookup: CDR1 LNHDA, CDR2 SQIVND (reference sequence). V lost 2 bases and J 8 bases, leaving 13 bases between the germline ends. CDR3: CASSISSGRHEQFF. The CDR3 DNA sequence: TGTGCCAGTAGTATATCGTCAGGGAGGCATGAGCAGTTCTTC.

The chain has TRBV29-1 and TRBJ2-3, with a weak D call TRBD2 (6 bases). V lost 3 bases, J lost 4 bases, and 8 bases lay in between. CDR1 and CDR2 from the germline V gene are SQVTM and ANQGSEA. This CDR3 spans 12 amino acids. This CDR3 reads CSVEGGSDTQYF. The CDR3 nucleotides read TGCAGCGTTGAGGGGGGATCAGATACGCAGTATTTT.